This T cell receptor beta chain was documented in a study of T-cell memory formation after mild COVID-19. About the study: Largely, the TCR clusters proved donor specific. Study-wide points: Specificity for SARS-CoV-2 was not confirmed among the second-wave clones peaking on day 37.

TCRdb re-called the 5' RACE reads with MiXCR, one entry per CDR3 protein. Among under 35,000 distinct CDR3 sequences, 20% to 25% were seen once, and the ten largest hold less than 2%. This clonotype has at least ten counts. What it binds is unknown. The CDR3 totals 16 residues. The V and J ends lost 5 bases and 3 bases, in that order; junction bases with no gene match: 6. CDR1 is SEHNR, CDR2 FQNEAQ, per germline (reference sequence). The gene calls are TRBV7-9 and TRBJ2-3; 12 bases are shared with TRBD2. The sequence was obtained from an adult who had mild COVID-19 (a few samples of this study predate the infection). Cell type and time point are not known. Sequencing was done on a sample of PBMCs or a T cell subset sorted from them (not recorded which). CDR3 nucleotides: TGTGCCAGCAGCGTGACTAGCGGGGGAGGGACAGATACGCAGTATTTT. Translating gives CASSVTSGGGTDTQYF.